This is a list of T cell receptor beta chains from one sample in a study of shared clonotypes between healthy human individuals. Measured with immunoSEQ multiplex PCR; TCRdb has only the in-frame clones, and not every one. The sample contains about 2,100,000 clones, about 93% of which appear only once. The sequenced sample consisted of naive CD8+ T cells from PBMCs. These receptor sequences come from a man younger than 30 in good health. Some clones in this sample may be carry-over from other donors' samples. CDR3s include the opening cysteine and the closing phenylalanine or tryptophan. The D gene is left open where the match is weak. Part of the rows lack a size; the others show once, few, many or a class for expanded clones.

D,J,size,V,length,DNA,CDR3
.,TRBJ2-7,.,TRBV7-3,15,TGTGCCAGCAGCGAGGGGGCGGGGATTGGCTACGAGCAGTACTTC,CASSEGAGIGYEQYF
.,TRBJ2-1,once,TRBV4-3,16,TGCGCCAGCAGCCAAGAGAGGCGGGACAACTACAATGAGCAGTTCTTC,CASSQERRDNYNEQFF
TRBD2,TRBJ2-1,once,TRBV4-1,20,TGCGCCAGCAGCCAGACCCCGGGACTAGCGGGAGTTAGTTTCTACAATGAGCAGTTCTTC,CASSQTPGLAGVSFYNEQFF
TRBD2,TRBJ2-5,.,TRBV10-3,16,TGTGCCATCAGTGAGACTAGCGGGAGGGCCGCAGAGACCCAGTACTTC,CAISETSGRAAETQYF
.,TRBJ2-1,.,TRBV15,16,TGTGCCACCAGCAAAATACCCACTGTGAGCTACAATGAGCAGTTCTTC,CATSKIPTVSYNEQFF
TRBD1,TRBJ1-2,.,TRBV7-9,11,TGTGCCAGCGCGACAGGGAGAGGCTACACCTTC,CASATGRGYTF
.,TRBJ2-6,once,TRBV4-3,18,TGCGCCAGCAGCCAAGTCGGTATTGAAAACTCTGGGGCCAACGTCCTGACTTTC,CASSQVGIENSGANVLTF
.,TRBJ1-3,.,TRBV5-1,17,TGCGCCAGCAGCTTGGGTTCGCCAGGGCTGCCTGGAAACACCATATATTTT,CASSLGSPGLPGNTIYF
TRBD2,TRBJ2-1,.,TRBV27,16,TGTGCCAGCAGTTTATTGGGTAGCGGGAGAGACAATGAGCAGTTCTTC,CASSLLGSGRDNEQFF
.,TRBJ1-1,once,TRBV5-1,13,TGCGCCAGCAGCACAACAGGGTACACTGAAGCTTTCTTT,CASSTTGYTEAFF
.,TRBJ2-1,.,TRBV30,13,TGTGCCTGGGGGGAGTGGTCCTACAATGAGCAGTTCTTC,CAWGEWSYNEQFF
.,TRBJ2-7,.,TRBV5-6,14,TGTGCCAGCAGCTCCCCGCGGCAACACTACGAGCAGTACTTC,CASSSPRQHYEQYF
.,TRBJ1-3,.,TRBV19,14,TGTGCCAGTAAGAATTCAGGGGCTGGAAACACCATATATTTT,CASKNSGAGNTIYF
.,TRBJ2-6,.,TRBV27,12,TGTGCCAGCAGTGGTGGGGCCAACGTCCTGACTTTC,CASSGGANVLTF
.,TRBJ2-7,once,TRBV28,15,TGTGCCAGCAGTTTATGGGCAAAAGGCCTCCACGAGCAGTACTTC,CASSLWAKGLHEQYF
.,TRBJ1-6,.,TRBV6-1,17,TGTGCCAGCAGTGAAGACGGGGAGAGCTCCTATAATTCACCCCTCCACTTT,CASSEDGESSYNSPLHF
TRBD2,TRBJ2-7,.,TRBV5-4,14,TGTGCCAGCAGCCAGAGCGGGGATCCCTACGAGCAGTACTTC,CASSQSGDPYEQYF